A selection of T cell receptor beta chains follows, all from one sample in a study of spatial heterogeneity in lung cancer. MiXCR, applied by TCRdb to the 5' RACE reads, yields one record per CDR3 protein. The data show tens of thousands of distinct CDR3 sequences, around 8.9% seen once. The sample consisted of PBMCs, taken at follow-up. The receptors here all came from a female donor with early-stage non-small cell lung cancer. Both conserved end residues are part of each CDR3. The D gene is left open where the match is weak. Part of the rows lack a size; the others show once, few, many or a class for expanded clones.

many TRBJ2-2 - TRBV11-2 TGTGCCAGCAGCTTAGGGGGTTTCTTGAACACCGGGGAGCTGTTTTTT CASSLGGFLNTGELFF
few TRBJ2-7 TRBD2 TRBV4-2 TGTGCCAGCAGCCAAGACGTTAGGGGACTAGCGGACTACTACGAGCAGTACTTC CASSQDVRGLADYYEQYF
- TRBJ1-1 - TRBV2 TGTGCCAGCAAGATGGAGGGGTGGACCACTGAAGCTTTCTTT CASKMEGWTTEAFF
- TRBJ1-6 - TRBV5-1 TGCGCCAGCAGCTTGGAGCAGGGCAATTCACCCCTCCACTTT CASSLEQGNSPLHF
many TRBJ1-2 - TRBV18 TGTGCCAGCTCACCGAGCAGGGAAATCTATGGCTACACCTTC CASSPSREIYGYTF
many TRBJ2-2 - TRBV10-3 TGTGCCATCAGTGGGTCAGGGCGCTCGTGGACCGGGGAGCTGTTTTTT CAISGSGRSWTGELFF
many TRBJ2-3 - TRBV29-1 TGCAGCGTAATGGGCGGGGAGCCCTCCACAGATACGCAGTATTTT CSVMGGEPSTDTQYF
- TRBJ1-5 TRBD1 TRBV7-9 TGTGCCAGCAGCTTAGCGGGACAGAGCAATCAGCCCCAGCATTTT CASSLAGQSNQPQHF
- TRBJ1-2 - TRBV7-8 TGTGCCAGCAGCCCCACCGGGACTTCGATTGGGGGCTACACCTTC CASSPTGTSIGGYTF
few TRBJ1-3 - TRBV6-1 TGTGCCAGCACAGACACCTCTGGAAACACCATATATTTT CASTDTSGNTIYF
many TRBJ1-6 - TRBV5-5 TGTGCCAGCCAGACTTCTACGGATTCACCCCTCCACTTT CASQTSTDSPLHF
many TRBJ1-5 - TRBV28 TGTGCCAGCAGTTTCCGCAGGGGTAGCAATCAGCCCCAGCATTTT CASSFRRGSNQPQHF
many TRBJ2-2 TRBD2 TRBV11-2 TGTGCCAGCAAAATGGGCGGGAGTGGCACCGGGGAGCTGTTTTTT CASKMGGSGTGELFF
many TRBJ2-1 TRBD1 TRBV10-1 TGCGCCAGCAGTGGGGGACAGGGGGAGTATTGGAATGAGCAGTTCTTC CASSGGQGEYWNEQFF
many TRBJ2-7 - TRBV3-1 TGTGCCAGCAGCCAAGGCCGTAGGTTCGTGAGTGGGGGCGAGCAGTACTTC CASSQGRRFVSGGEQYF
many TRBJ2-1 TRBD2 TRBV11-2 TGTGCCAGCAGCTTAGATTTTGCAGGGGTCCTAGCGGGAGACTACAATGAGCAGTTCTTC CASSLDFAGVLAGDYNEQFF
many TRBJ2-1 TRBD2 TRBV29-1 TGCAGCGTTGAAGCGGGAGGGTACAATGAGCAGTTCTTC CSVEAGGYNEQFF
many TRBJ2-2 - TRBV10-3 TGTGCCATCAGTGAGTCCGTAGCTTGGCTGTTTTTT CAISESVAWLFF
few TRBJ1-5 - TRBV5-1 TGCGCCAGCAGCCTGTTACCCGATCAGCCCCAGCATTTT CASSLLPDQPQHF
many TRBJ1-1 - TRBV7-9 TGTGCCAACAAGTGGGGGGAGAACACTGAAGCTTTCTTT CANKWGENTEAFF
- TRBJ2-1 - TRBV5-1 TGCGCCAGCAGCTTGGTTAGGCAGGGGTACAATGAGCAGTTCTTC CASSLVRQGYNEQFF
many TRBJ2-3 TRBD2 TRBV12-3/TRBV12-4 TGTGCCAGCAGTCCCGGGACTAGCGGGAGCAGTGATACGCAGTATTTT CASSPGTSGSSDTQYF
- TRBJ2-1 TRBD2 TRBV5-1 TGCGCCAGCAGCTCCACTAGCGGGATCTTGGGTAATGAGCAGTTCTTC CASSSTSGILGNEQFF
many TRBJ2-1 TRBD2 TRBV12-3/TRBV12-4 TGTGCCAGCATCACGGGACTAGCGGGGATCAATGAGCAGTTCTTC CASITGLAGINEQFF
many TRBJ2-1 TRBD1 TRBV18 TGTGCCAGCTCACCAGACCTGGACAGGGATTACAATGAGCAGTTCTTC CASSPDLDRDYNEQFF
many TRBJ2-3 - TRBV20-1 TGCAGTGCAACCGCCGCTTCAGATACGCAGTATTTT CSATAASDTQYF